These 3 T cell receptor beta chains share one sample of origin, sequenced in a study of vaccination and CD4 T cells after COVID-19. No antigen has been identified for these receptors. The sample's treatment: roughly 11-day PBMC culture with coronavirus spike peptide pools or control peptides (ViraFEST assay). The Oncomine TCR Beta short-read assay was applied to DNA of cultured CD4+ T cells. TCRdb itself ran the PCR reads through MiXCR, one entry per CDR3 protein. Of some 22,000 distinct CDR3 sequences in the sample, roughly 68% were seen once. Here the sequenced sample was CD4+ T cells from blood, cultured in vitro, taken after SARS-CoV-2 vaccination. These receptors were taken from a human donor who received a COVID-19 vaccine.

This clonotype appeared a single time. CDR3 DNA: TGCAGTGCTAGGACCGACAGTTACAGCAATCAGCCCCAGCATTTT. Its translation: CSARTDSYSNQPQHF. The V and J genes are TRBV20-1 and TRBJ1-5; a possible D gene is TRBD1 (5 bases). Germline V gives CDR1 DFQATT, CDR2 SNEGSKA (reference sequence). This CDR3 has 15 residues. Deletions cut 3 bases from V and 1 base from J, with 13 bases between.

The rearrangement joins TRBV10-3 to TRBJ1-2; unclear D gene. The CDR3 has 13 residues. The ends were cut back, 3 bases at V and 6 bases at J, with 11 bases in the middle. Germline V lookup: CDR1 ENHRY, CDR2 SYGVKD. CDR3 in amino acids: CAISETYGDGYTF. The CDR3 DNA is TGTGCCATCAGTGAAACCTACGGGGATGGCTACACCTTC.

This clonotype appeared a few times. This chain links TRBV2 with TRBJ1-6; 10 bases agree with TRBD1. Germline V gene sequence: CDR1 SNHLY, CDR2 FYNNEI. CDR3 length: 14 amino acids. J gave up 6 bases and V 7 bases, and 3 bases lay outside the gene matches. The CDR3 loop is CASTGTGVNSPLHF. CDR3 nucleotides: TGTGCCAGCACCGGGACAGGGGTTAATTCACCCCTCCACTTT.